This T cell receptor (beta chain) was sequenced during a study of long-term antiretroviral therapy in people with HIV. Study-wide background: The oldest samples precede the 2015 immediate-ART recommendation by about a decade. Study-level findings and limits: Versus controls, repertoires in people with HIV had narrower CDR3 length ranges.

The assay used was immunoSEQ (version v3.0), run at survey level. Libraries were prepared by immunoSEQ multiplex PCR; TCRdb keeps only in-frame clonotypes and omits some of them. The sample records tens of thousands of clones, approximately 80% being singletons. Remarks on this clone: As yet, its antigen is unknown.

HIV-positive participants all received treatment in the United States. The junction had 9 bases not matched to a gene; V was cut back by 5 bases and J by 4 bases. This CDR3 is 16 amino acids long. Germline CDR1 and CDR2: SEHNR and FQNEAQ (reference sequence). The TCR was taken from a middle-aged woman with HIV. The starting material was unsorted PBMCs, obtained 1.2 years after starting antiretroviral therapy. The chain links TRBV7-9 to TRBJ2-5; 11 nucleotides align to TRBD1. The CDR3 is CASSTPDRGHGETQYF. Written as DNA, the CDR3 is TGTGCCAGCAGCACCCCGGACAGGGGGCATGGAGAGACCCAGTACTTC.